This T cell receptor (beta chain) was found in a study of T cell repertoires in cytomegalovirus infection. In germline, CDR1 is MDHEN, CDR2 SYDVKM. CDR3 size: 16 residues. V lost 4 bases to trimming and J lost 1 base, with 16 bases between them. MiXCR, run by TCRdb on the reads, gives a single entry per CDR3 protein. The sample includes 400,000 or so distinct CDR3 sequences, 15% to 20% of them seen just once. The chain employs TRBV28 and TRBJ1-1; no reliable D call. The clonotype was recovered from a human donor in good health (CMV status not recorded). Some clones in this sample may be carry-over from other donors' samples. Material for sequencing was PBMCs. CDR3 sequence: CASSSSPRGSNTEAFF. The CDR3 region has the DNA TGTGCCAGCAGTTCCTCTCCTCGGGGATCGAACACTGAAGCTTTCTTT.